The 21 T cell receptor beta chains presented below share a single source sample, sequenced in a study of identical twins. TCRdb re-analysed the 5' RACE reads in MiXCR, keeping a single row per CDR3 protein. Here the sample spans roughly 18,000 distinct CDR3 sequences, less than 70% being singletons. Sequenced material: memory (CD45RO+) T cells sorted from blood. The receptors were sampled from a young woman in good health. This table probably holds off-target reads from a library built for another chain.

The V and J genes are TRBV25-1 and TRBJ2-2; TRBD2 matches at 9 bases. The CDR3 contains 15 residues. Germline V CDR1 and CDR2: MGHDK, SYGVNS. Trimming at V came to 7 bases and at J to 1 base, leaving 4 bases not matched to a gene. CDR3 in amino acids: CASTASGVNTGELFF. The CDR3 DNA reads TGTGCCAGCACGGCTAGCGGGGTGAACACCGGGGAGCTGTTTTTT.

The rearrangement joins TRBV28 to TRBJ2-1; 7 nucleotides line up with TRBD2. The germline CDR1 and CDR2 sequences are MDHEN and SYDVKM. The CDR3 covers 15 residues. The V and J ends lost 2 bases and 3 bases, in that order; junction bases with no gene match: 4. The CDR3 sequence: CASSLRVAGYNEQFF. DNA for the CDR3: TGTGCCAGCAGTTTAAGGGTAGCGGGCTACAATGAGCAGTTCTTC.

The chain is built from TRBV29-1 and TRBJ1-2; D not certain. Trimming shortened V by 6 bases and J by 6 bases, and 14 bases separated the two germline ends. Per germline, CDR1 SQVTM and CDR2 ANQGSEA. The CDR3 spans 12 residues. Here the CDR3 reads CSVGDPPDGYTF. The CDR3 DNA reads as TGCAGCGTCGGGGATCCTCCGGATGGCTACACCTTC.

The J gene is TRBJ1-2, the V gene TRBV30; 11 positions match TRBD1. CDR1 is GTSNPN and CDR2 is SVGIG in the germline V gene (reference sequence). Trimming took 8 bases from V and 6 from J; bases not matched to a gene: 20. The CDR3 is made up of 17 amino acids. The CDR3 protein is CAVQSKDRGRFGHGYTF. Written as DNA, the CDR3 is TGTGCCGTTCAGTCAAAGGACAGGGGGCGATTCGGGCATGGCTACACCTTC.

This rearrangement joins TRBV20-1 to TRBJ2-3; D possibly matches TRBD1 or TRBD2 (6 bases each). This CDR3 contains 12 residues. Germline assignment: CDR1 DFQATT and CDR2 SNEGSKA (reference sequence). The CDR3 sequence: CRLGGYTDTQYF. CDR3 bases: TGCAGATTAGGGGGGTACACAGATACGCAGTATTTT.

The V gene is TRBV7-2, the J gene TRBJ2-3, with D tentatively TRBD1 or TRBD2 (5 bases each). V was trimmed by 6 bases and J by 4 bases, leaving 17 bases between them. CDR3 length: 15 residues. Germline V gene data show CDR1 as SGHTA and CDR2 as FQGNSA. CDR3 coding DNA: TGTGCCAGCAGTTTTAGGGAGTGGGGGTCAGATACGCAGTATTTT. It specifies CASSFREWGSDTQYF.

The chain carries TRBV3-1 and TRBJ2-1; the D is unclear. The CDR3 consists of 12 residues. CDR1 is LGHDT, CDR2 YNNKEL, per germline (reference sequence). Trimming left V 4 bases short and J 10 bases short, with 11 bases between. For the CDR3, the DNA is TGTGCCAGCAGCCTCTTGAGTAGGGAGCAGTTCTTC. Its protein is CASSLLSREQFF.

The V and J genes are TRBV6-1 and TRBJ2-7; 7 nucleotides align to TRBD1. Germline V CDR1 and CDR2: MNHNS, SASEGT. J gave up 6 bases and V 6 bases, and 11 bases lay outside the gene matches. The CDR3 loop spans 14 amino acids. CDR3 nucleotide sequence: TGTGCCAGCAGACCCTCAGGGGGACGGCTCGAGCAGTACTTC. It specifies CASRPSGGRLEQYF.

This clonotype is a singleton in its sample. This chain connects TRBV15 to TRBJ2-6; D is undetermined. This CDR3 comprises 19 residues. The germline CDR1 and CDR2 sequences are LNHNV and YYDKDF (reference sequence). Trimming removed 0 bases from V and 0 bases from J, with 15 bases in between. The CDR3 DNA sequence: TGTGCCACCAGCAGAGATCAAAGGCTTACGAGCTCTGGGGCCAACGTCCTGACTTTC. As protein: CATSRDQRLTSSGANVLTF.

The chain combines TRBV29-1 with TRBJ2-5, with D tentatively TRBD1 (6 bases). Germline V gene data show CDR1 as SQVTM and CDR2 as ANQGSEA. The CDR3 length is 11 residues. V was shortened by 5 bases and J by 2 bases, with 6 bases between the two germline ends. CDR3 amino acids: CSVRGQETQYF. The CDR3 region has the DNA TGCAGCGTTAGGGGGCAAGAGACCCAGTACTTC.

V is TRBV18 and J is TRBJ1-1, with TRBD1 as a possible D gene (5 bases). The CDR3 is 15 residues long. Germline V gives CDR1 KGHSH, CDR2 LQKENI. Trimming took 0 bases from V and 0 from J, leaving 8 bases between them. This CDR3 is CASSPPGVMNTEAFF. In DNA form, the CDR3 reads TGTGCCAGCTCACCACCGGGGGTCATGAACACTGAAGCTTTCTTT. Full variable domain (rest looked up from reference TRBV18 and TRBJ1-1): NAGVMQNPRHLVRRRGQEARLRCSPMKGHSHVYWYRQLPEEGLKFMVYLQKENIIDESGMPKERFSAEFPKEGPSILRIQQVVRGDSAAYFCASSPPGVMNTEAFFGQGTRLTVV.

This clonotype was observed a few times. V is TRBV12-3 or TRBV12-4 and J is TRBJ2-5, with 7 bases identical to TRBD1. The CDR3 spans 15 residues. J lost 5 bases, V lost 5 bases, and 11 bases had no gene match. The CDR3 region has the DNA TGTGCCAGCAGTCCTCCACAGGGGCTGGGGGAGACCCAGTACTTC. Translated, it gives CASSPPQGLGETQYF.

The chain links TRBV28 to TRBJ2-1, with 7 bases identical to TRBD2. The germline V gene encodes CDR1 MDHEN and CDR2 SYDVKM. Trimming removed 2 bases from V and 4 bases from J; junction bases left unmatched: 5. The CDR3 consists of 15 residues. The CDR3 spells CASSLGAGTYNEQFF. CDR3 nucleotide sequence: TGTGCCAGCAGTTTAGGAGCGGGGACTTACAATGAGCAGTTCTTC.

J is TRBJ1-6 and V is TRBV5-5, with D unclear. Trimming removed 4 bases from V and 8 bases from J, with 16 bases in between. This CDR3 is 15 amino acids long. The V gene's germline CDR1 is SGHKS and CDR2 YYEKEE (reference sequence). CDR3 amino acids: CASSPSGVRDSPLHF. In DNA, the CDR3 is TGTGCCAGCAGCCCCTCTGGGGTGAGGGATTCACCCCTCCACTTT.

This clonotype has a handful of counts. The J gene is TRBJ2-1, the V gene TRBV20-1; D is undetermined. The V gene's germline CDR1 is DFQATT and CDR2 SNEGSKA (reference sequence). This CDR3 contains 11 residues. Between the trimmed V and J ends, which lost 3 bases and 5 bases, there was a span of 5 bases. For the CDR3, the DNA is TGCAGTGCTAGCGTCCACAATGAGCAGTTCTTC. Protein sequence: CSASVHNEQFF.

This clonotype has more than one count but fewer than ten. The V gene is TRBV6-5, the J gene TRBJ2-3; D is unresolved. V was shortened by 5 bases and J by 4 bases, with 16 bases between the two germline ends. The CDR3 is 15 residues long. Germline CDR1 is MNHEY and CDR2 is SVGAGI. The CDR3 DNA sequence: TGTGCCAGCAGTGTCACTCCAGGAATGGCAGATACGCAGTATTTT. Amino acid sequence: CASSVTPGMADTQYF.

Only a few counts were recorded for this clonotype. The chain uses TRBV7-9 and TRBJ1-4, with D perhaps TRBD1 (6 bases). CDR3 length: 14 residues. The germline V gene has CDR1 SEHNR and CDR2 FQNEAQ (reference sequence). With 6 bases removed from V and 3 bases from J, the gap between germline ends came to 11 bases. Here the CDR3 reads CASRHREANEKLFF. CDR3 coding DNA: TGTGCCAGCAGGCACAGGGAGGCTAATGAAAAACTGTTTTTT.

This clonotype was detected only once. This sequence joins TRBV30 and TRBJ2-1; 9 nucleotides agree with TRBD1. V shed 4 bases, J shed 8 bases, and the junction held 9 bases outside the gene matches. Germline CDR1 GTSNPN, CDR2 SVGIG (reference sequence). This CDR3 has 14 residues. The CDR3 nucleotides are TGTGCCTGGAAGGGTCTTGGACAGGGGCATGAGCAGTTCTTC. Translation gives CAWKGLGQGHEQFF.

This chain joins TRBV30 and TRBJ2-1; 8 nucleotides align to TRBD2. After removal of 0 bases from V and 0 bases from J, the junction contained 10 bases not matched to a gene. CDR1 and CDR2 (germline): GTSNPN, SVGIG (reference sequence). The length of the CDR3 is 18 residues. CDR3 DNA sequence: TGTGCCTGGAGTGTACTCCGACCCGGGAGGGGCTCCTACAATGAGCAGTTCTTC. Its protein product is CAWSVLRPGRGSYNEQFF.

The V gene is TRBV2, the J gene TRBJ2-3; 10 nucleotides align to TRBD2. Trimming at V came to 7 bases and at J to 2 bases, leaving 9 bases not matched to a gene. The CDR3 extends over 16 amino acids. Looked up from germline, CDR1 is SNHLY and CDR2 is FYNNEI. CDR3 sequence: CASKREGQISTDTQYF. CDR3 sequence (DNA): TGTGCCAGCAAGCGGGAGGGCCAAATATCCACAGATACGCAGTATTTT.

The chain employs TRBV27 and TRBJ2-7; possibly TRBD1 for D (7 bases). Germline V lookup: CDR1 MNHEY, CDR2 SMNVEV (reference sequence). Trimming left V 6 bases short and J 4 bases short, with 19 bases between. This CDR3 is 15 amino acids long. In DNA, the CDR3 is TGTGCCAGCAGACCCTCAGGGGGGAAGAAATACGAGCAGTACTTC. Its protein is CASRPSGGKKYEQYF.